Listed below are T cell receptor beta chains from one sample, sequenced in a study of CD8+ T cells in alopecia areata. The protocol was immunoSEQ multiplex PCR, while the TCRdb copy is restricted to in-frame clones and leaves out a portion. Of about 100,000 clones listed, approximately 60% are singletons. The sample was CD8+ T cells sorted from blood. These receptors originate from a human donor in good health. Both conserved end residues are part of each CDR3. D genes are given only for firm matches. Not all rows give a size; the values are once, few, many and, for expanded clones, a class.

D,V,size,J,DNA,CDR3
TRBD1,TRBV7-9,few,TRBJ2-7,TGTGCCAGCAGCTCCTCGGGGACAGTGAACTACGAGCAGTACTTC,CASSSSGTVNYEQYF
NA,TRBV15,few,TRBJ1-1,TGTGCCACCAGCAAGAGGGCGTCGAACACTGAAGCTTTCTTT,CATSKRASNTEAFF
NA,TRBV4-3,NA,TRBJ1-1,TGCGCCAGCAGCCAATACATGGCCACTGAAGCTTTCTTT,CASSQYMATEAFF
NA,TRBV23-1,NA,TRBJ1-1,TGCGCCAGCCCCCAAACGACTCGGTGGGTATTAGAAGCTTTCTTT,CASPQTTRWVLEAFF
NA,TRBV27,NA,TRBJ1-2,TGTGCCAGCAGTTTATCTCCAGGCGGACAGAATGGCTACACCTTC,CASSLSPGGQNGYTF
TRBD2,TRBV13,NA,TRBJ2-1,TGTGCCAGCAGCTTAGAGGTCACTAGCGGGGATTTGGGTGAGCAGTTCTTC,CASSLEVTSGDLGEQFF
NA,TRBV2,NA,TRBJ2-1,TGTGCCAGCAGGTCGTTGAATGAGCAGTTCTTC,CASRSLNEQFF
NA,TRBV6-6,NA,TRBJ2-5,TGTGCCAGCAGTTACCGGCCGGAGACCCAGTACTTC,CASSYRPETQYF
NA,TRBV29-1,few,TRBJ2-5,TGCAGCGTGCCTTTCCAAGAGACCCAGTACTTC,CSVPFQETQYF
NA,TRBV5-1,NA,TRBJ1-1,TGCGCCAGCAGCACAGTGACGGCCTCGACTGAAGCTTTCTTT,CASSTVTASTEAFF
NA,TRBV5-4,NA,TRBJ1-2,TGCGCCAGCAGCCAAGAAGAGGGAAGGGTTGATGGCTACACCTTC,CASSQEEGRVDGYTF
TRBD2,TRBV18,NA,TRBJ2-5,TGTGCCAGCTCACCAACTAGCGGGGGTCAAGAGACCCAGTACTTC,CASSPTSGGQETQYF
NA,TRBV7-8,few,TRBJ2-5,TGTGCCAGCAGCTTTGTCTGCGAGGGAGAGACCCAGTACTTC,CASSFVCEGETQYF
TRBD1,TRBV15,few,TRBJ2-1,TGTGCCACCAGCAGAGATCCGGACAGGGGGGAGGCCAATGAGCAGTTCTTC,CATSRDPDRGEANEQFF
TRBD2,TRBV4-1,NA,TRBJ2-7,TGCGCCAGCAGCCCCGGACTAGTGAGCTACGAGCAGTACTTC,CASSPGLVSYEQYF
NA,TRBV30,NA,TRBJ1-5,TGTGCCTGGAGTGTAGGGAGCAATCAGCCCCAGCATTTT,CAWSVGSNQPQHF
TRBD1,TRBV29-1,few,TRBJ2-4,TGCAGCGTTGCGGCAGGGGGCAGAATTCAGTACTTC,CSVAAGGRIQYF
TRBD1,TRBV4-1,NA,TRBJ2-5,TGCGCCAGCAGCCAAGTCTGGACAGGGGGCAAAGAGACCCAGTACTTC,CASSQVWTGGKETQYF
TRBD2,TRBV5-6,NA,TRBJ2-3,TGTGCCAGCAGCTTGCGCCTAGCGGGTTACACAGATACGCAGTATTTT,CASSLRLAGYTDTQYF
NA,TRBV29-1,NA,TRBJ1-2,TGCAGCGTTGAGTCCGGTCTTCAGAGGGGCTACACCTTC,CSVESGLQRGYTF
NA,TRBV29-1,few,TRBJ1-1,TGCAGCGTTGAAAGCGGTGTGAAAACTGAAGCTTTCTTT,CSVESGVKTEAFF
NA,TRBV13,NA,TRBJ1-1,TGTGCCAGCAGCTTAGGCCTCGACTCAGGGGACACTGAAGCTTTCTTT,CASSLGLDSGDTEAFF
NA,TRBV7-6,few,TRBJ2-7,TGTGCCAGCAGCTTGAGTGGGGAGTCCTACGAGCAGTACTTC,CASSLSGESYEQYF
NA,TRBV29-1,NA,TRBJ2-1,TGCAGCGCCGAGGGGTTTGGCGGCGAATACAATGAGCAGTTCTTC,CSAEGFGGEYNEQFF
NA,TRBV19,NA,TRBJ1-1,TGTGCCAGTAGTATGGGGGAATTAACTGAAGCTTTCTTT,CASSMGELTEAFF
TRBD2,TRBV29-1,few,TRBJ2-1,TGCAGCGTTGAAGATGAAAGCGGGGGTACTTGGTTCTTC,CSVEDESGGTWFF
NA,TRBV5-4,NA,TRBJ1-3,TGTGCCAGCAGCTTTACCCCGGGTGGTGGGACTGGAAACACCATATATTTT,CASSFTPGGGTGNTIYF
TRBD1,TRBV7-2,once,TRBJ2-7,TGTGCCAGCAGCCCTGGACAGGGTACCTACGAGCAGTACTTC,CASSPGQGTYEQYF
NA,TRBV19,NA,TRBJ1-1,TGTGCCAGTAGTATAAAGACGAACACTGAAGCTTTCTTT,CASSIKTNTEAFF
NA,TRBV13,NA,TRBJ2-5,TGTGCCAGCAGCGGGGAGGGGGGAAGGACCCAGTACTTC,CASSGEGGRTQYF
NA,TRBV6-4,few,TRBJ2-1,TGTGCCAGCAGTACGGGGGACTACAATGAGCAGTTCTTC,CASSTGDYNEQFF
NA,TRBV9,few,TRBJ2-7,TGTGCCAGCAGCGAGGGACAAGCGGTAGTCTACGAGCAGTACTTC,CASSEGQAVVYEQYF
NA,TRBV5-6,once,TRBJ2-7,TGTGCCAGCAGCTTGGGGGCGGACTACGAGCAGTACTTC,CASSLGADYEQYF
NA,TRBV27,NA,TRBJ2-1,TGTGCCAGCAGTTTCGGGGTCAGCTCCTACAATGAGCAGTTCTTC,CASSFGVSSYNEQFF
NA,TRBV25-1,NA,TRBJ2-5,TGTGCCAGCAGTGAGGAGGGGCACGTAGAGACCCAGTACTTC,CASSEEGHVETQYF
NA,TRBV9,NA,TRBJ2-1,TGTGCCAGCAGCAGCCACACAGGGACCAATGAGCAGTTCTTC,CASSSHTGTNEQFF
NA,TRBV30,once,TRBJ2-7,TGTGCCTGGAGTGTACAGTGGGCAGGGATATTCTACGAGCAGTACTTC,CAWSVQWAGIFYEQYF